The 3 T cell receptor beta chains below come from one sample, sequenced in a study of brain metastases from non-small cell lung cancer. Some clones are missing from TCRdb's copy, which holds only in-frame ones; the method was immunoSEQ multiplex PCR. The repertoire holds about 4,300 clones, with nearly 90% as singletons. What was sequenced was primary lung tumor tissue. These TCRs come from a donor at least 40 years old with non-small cell lung cancer.

This clone appeared once. The chain employs TRBV7-9 and TRBJ2-3, with TRBD1 matching 7 bases. This CDR3 contains 16 residues. V dropped 2 bases and J dropped 0; count of bases not matched to a gene: 5. The germline V gene has CDR1 SEHNR and CDR2 FQNEAQ (reference sequence). In DNA form, the CDR3 reads TGTGCCAGCAGCTTAAGGACAGGCCATAGCACAGATACGCAGTATTTT. It is translated as CASSLRTGHSTDTQYF.

As to this clone: At one of its ends the junction is not consistent with the germline gene, which may arise from a read error. The chain employs TRBV6-4 and TRBJ2-3, with a possible D match to TRBD1 (5 bases). The CDR3 has 13 amino acids. CDR1 is MRHNA, CDR2 SNTAGT, per germline. The CDR3 nucleotides read TGTGCCAGCAGCCCGTCTCCCAGGGATATGCAGTATTTT. This encodes CASSPSPRDMQYF.

V gene TRBV7-9 combines with J gene TRBJ1-5, with TRBD1 matching over 11 bases. Looked up from germline, CDR1 is SEHNR and CDR2 is FQNEAQ (reference sequence). CDR3 length: 16 amino acids. J lost 5 bases, V lost 3 bases, and 6 bases had no gene match. In nucleotides, the CDR3 is TGTGCCAGCAGCTTCACGGGACAGGGGGGCGATCAGCCCCAGCATTTT. Translating gives CASSFTGQGGDQPQHF.